The clone carrying this T cell receptor (beta chain) was counted between two and nine times. Its antigen is not known. A much larger clone lies one base from this, so it may be a read error. The data derive from a study of T cells in Graves' hyperthyroidism and ophthalmopathy. This CDR3 is 14 amino acids long. Looked up from germline, CDR1 is SNHLY and CDR2 is FYNNEI. V lost 10 bases and J lost 5, with 18 bases in between. Findings and caveats of the study: Ophthalmopathy, which appeared later, was predicted by the model a median about 6.8 months before onset. Using 13 V-J features, a model discriminated ophthalmopathy from stable hyperthyroidism.

Amplification targeted TCR beta CDR3 regions from RNA transcripts. HTBI primers were used for first-round RT-PCR of the TCR CDR3. Each CDR3 protein is one row after TCRdb ran MiXCR on the multiplex PCR reads. Of about 200,000 distinct CDR3 sequences in the sample, about a sixth were seen once. Patients between 18 and 65 years old had hyperthyroidism, newly diagnosed and lasting under 2 months. Exclusion followed for patients with uncontrolled infection, other autoimmune disease, pregnancy or lactation. The sample was blood. The chain is built from TRBV2 and TRBJ2-1; a weak D match, TRBD2 (6 bases). The origin of this receptor is a man between 50 and 59 years old with Graves' hyperthyroidism. The CDR3 loop reads CAIPQAGTNNEQFF. The DNA of the CDR3 is TGTGCCATTCCTCAAGCGGGCACGAACAATGAGCAGTTCTTC.